These 28 T cell receptor beta chains were all obtained from the same sample, sequenced in a study of CD8 T cells in ankylosing spondylitis. In TCRdb, the 5' RACE reads were re-called with MiXCR into one record per CDR3 protein. Here the sample spans about 200,000 distinct CDR3 sequences, around 25% being singletons. Sequenced: blood, either unsorted or a sorted T cell fraction (not recorded which). The receptors here all came from a male donor with ankylosing spondylitis or in good health (not recorded which).

This clonotype showed up many times. This chain joins TRBV12-3 or TRBV12-4 and TRBJ1-5; D is perhaps TRBD1 (6 bases). The CDR3 contains 13 residues. V was cut by 6 bases and J by 4 bases, with 10 bases left in between. This CDR3 reads CASRLTGNQPQHF. In DNA form, the CDR3 reads TGTGCCAGCAGGCTTACAGGGAATCAGCCCCAGCATTTT.

This clonotype was seen many times. The DNA of the CDR3 is TGTGCCAGCAGCTTCCGACAGGGGAACGGGGAGCTGTTTTTT. It translates to CASSFRQGNGELFF. The chain combines TRBV3-1 with TRBJ2-2; TRBD1 matches 8 bases. V trimming: 5 bases; J trimming: 7 bases; junction bases outside the gene matches: 6. From germline, CDR1 is LGHDT and CDR2 YNNKEL (reference sequence). The CDR3 is 14 residues long.

This chain links TRBV7-6 with TRBJ1-6; TRBD1 matches 9 bases. Trimming removed 4 bases from V and 13 bases from J; junction bases left unmatched: 2. The CDR3 spans 12 residues. CDR1 is SGHVS, CDR2 FNYEAQ, per germline. The CDR3 nucleotides read TGTGCCAGCAGCTCGGGACAGGGCCCCCTCCACTTT. Translation: CASSSGQGPLHF. Filled out from reference TRBV7-6 and TRBJ1-6, the complete variable domain reads GAGVSQSPRYKVTKRGQDVALRCDPISGHVSLYWYRQALGQGPEFLTYFNYEAQQDKSGLPNDRFSAERPEGSISTLTIQRTEQRDSAMYRCASSSGQGPLHFGNGTRLTVT.

This clonotype occurred a few times. The chain links TRBV29-1 to TRBJ2-7; weak D call: TRBD1 (6 bases). The CDR3 loop spans 14 amino acids. The germline CDR1 and CDR2 sequences are SQVTM and ANQGSEA. Trimming removed 1 base from V and 6 bases from J, with 16 bases in between. CDR3 in DNA: TGCAGCGTTGAAGTCTTGGGTCCCAGGGGCGAGCAGTACTTC. Encoded protein: CSVEVLGPRGEQYF.

This clonotype was observed many times. The J gene is TRBJ1-3, the V gene TRBV3-1; D not certain. Trimming stripped 1 base from V and 3 bases from J, with 19 bases between. The CDR3 spans 18 residues. The germline gives CDR1 LGHDT, CDR2 YNNKEL (reference sequence). CDR3 bases: TGTGCCAGCAGCCAAGGCTGTGAGAGGAGCAGGAATGGAAACACCATATATTTT. Protein sequence: CASSQGCERSRNGNTIYF.

This clonotype was recorded at least ten times. The chain couples TRBV7-6 to TRBJ1-3; 7 positions agree with TRBD1. Trimming at V came to 5 bases and at J to 0 bases, leaving 10 bases not matched to a gene. From germline, CDR1 is SGHVS and CDR2 FNYEAQ. The CDR3 is 17 amino acids. The CDR3 reads CASSQAKTGPSGNTIYF. CDR3 coding DNA: TGTGCCAGCAGCCAAGCCAAGACAGGGCCCTCTGGAAACACCATATATTTT.

The chain is built from TRBV20-1 and TRBJ1-2; D gene ambiguous. The CDR3 sequence is 8 residues long. CDR1 and CDR2 from the germline V gene are DFQATT and SNEGSKA (reference sequence). The V end was cut by 6 bases, the J end by 5 bases, with 1 base between. CDR3 sequence: CSAYGYTF. The CDR3 DNA is TGCAGTGCATATGGCTACACCTTC.

V usage is TRBV20-1 and J usage is TRBJ2-1; TRBD2 agrees at 8 bases. The ends lost 1 base at V and 9 bases at J; junction bases unmatched: 14. Germline values: CDR1 DFQATT, CDR2 SNEGSKA (reference sequence). CDR3 length equals 16 residues. CDR3 protein: CSARVGVAGSFIEQFF. The CDR3 DNA is TGCAGTGCTAGAGTCGGAGTAGCGGGAAGTTTTATTGAGCAGTTCTTC.

This clonotype occurred many times. The J gene is TRBJ2-3, the V gene TRBV29-1; 7 nucleotides align to TRBD2. The germline V gene has CDR1 SQVTM and CDR2 ANQGSEA. This CDR3 contains 16 residues. V lost 4 bases, J lost 4 bases, and 14 bases stayed unmatched. CDR3 nucleotides: TGCAGCGTTGGCTCTAGCGGCTCAACACCCGCAGATACGCAGTATTTT. It translates to CSVGSSGSTPADTQYF.

V and J are TRBV29-1 and TRBJ2-1; D possibly corresponds to TRBD2 (5 bases). The CDR3 has 13 amino acids. Germline V gene lookup returns CDR1 SQVTM and CDR2 ANQGSEA. The V end lost 7 bases, the J end lost 9 bases, and 19 bases lay between the germline ends. CDR3 DNA: TGCAGCGGACGAGGACTGCTCATCGTTGAGCAGTTCTTC. Its protein is CSGRGLLIVEQFF.

To note about this clonotype: One base away lies a much larger clone, so this may be a sequencing read error. This likely comes from a read error, as the CDR3 has no conserved phenylalanine or tryptophan at its end. As DNA, the CDR3 is TGTGCCAGCAGCCAAGTCCAGGCACGTGGCTCTGAAGCTTTCGTT. As protein: CASSQVQARGSEAFV. The J gene is TRBJ1-1, the V gene TRBV14; D uncertain. CDR3 size: 15 residues. V was cut by 1 base and J by 6 bases, with 15 bases left in between. In germline, CDR1 is SGHDN, CDR2 FVKESK.

This clonotype appeared many times. The chain has TRBV20-1 and TRBJ2-7, with D perhaps TRBD2 (6 bases). The CDR3 covers 14 residues. Germline CDR1 DFQATT, CDR2 SNEGSKA (reference sequence). Trimming removed 6 bases from V and 3 bases from J, with 18 bases in between. This chain's CDR3 is CSAGPGLELYEQYF. The CDR3 DNA reads TGCAGTGCGGGACCGGGACTCGAGCTCTACGAGCAGTACTTC.

This clonotype was found many times. The V call is TRBV7-8, the J call TRBJ2-6; 9 nucleotides agree with TRBD1. This CDR3 contains 18 residues. Germline CDR1 SGHVS, CDR2 FQNEAQ. The V gene end was trimmed by 5 bases and the J gene end by 0 bases; junction bases not matched to a gene: 8. The CDR3 DNA reads TGTGCCAGCAGCCCACGGACAGGGGCAAACTCTGGGGCCAACGTCCTGACTTTC. Translation: CASSPRTGANSGANVLTF. The variable domain in full, with the rest retrieved from reference TRBV7-8 and TRBJ2-6, is GAGVSQSPRYKVAKRGQDVALRCDPISGHVSLFWYQQALGQGPEFLTYFQNEAQLDKSGLPSDRFFAERPEGSVSTLKIQRTQQEDSAVYLCASSPRTGANSGANVLTFGAGSRLTVL.

This clonotype was detected many times. This rearrangement joins TRBV28 to TRBJ2-1; 14 positions agree with TRBD2. The V gene's germline CDR1 is MDHEN and CDR2 SYDVKM. V was clipped by 8 bases and J by 9 bases; unmatched bases: 9. This CDR3 has 15 amino acids. The CDR3 is CASGTSGRKTGEQFF. CDR3 coding DNA: TGTGCCAGCGGGACTAGCGGGAGAAAAACGGGTGAGCAGTTCTTC. The whole variable domain, filled in from reference TRBV28 and TRBJ2-1, reads DVKVTQSSRYLVKRTGEKVFLECVQDMDHENMFWYRQDPGLGLRLIYFSYDVKMKEKGDIPEGYSVSREKKERFSLILESASTNQTSMYLCASGTSGRKTGEQFFGPGTRLTVL.

At least ten counts were recorded for this clonotype. The chain uses TRBV7-2 and TRBJ2-7; D gene unclear. Germline V gene sequence: CDR1 SGHTA, CDR2 FQGNSA. V lost 6 bases to trimming and J lost 2 bases, with 14 bases between them. The CDR3 is 14 residues long. Written as DNA, the CDR3 is TGTGCCAGCAGTTACCACGGGTCCACCTACGAGCAGTACTTC. Its protein is CASSYHGSTYEQYF.

The rearrangement links TRBV20-1 to TRBJ1-1; D is possibly TRBD1 (5 bases). Trimming removed 2 bases from V and 1 base from J, with 14 bases in between. The CDR3 is made up of 15 amino acids. Germline CDR1 and CDR2: DFQATT and SNEGSKA (reference sequence). DNA of the CDR3: TGCAGTGCTAGAAGCTATGGGGCGGCGAACACTGAAGCTTTCTTT. As protein: CSARSYGAANTEAFF.

This clonotype was detected ten times or more. The CDR3 here is CSVGPGTRETQYF. DNA for the CDR3: TGCAGCGTTGGCCCCGGGACTCGTGAGACCCAGTACTTC. The genes are TRBV29-1 and TRBJ2-5, with D possibly TRBD2 on 6 matching bases. V was pared by 4 bases and J by 5 bases, with 14 bases between. The CDR3 spans 13 residues. Germline lookup yields CDR1 SQVTM and CDR2 ANQGSEA.

At least ten counts were recorded for this clonotype. The chain carries TRBV5-1 and TRBJ1-1; 8 positions agree with TRBD1. Germline V CDR1 and CDR2: SGHRS, YFSETQ. The trim removed 4 bases at V and 2 bases at J, leaving 10 bases unmatched. The CDR3 is 16 residues long. CDR3 in DNA: TGCGCCAGCAGCAGACAAGGACAGGGAGGAAACACTGAAGCTTTCTTT. Translated: CASSRQGQGGNTEAFF.

This clonotype came up many times. The chain is built from TRBV19 and TRBJ2-7; D is perhaps TRBD1 or TRBD2 (5 bases each). Per the germline V gene, CDR1 is LNHDA and CDR2 is SQIVND (reference sequence). The CDR3 contains 14 residues. V was pared by 5 bases and J by 2 bases, with 13 bases between. DNA of the CDR3: TGTGCCAGTAGTTCCCGGGACGGACCCTACGAGCAGTACTTC. This gives the protein CASSSRDGPYEQYF.

This clonotype was seen at least ten times. This rearrangement joins TRBV20-1 to TRBJ2-7, with 10 positions matching TRBD2. The CDR3 spans 16 residues. The V segment lost 0 bases and the J segment 0 bases; nucleotides outside the gene matches: 5. Germline values: CDR1 DFQATT, CDR2 SNEGSKA (reference sequence). CDR3 sequence reads: CSARDMTSGFSYEQYF. As DNA, the CDR3 is TGCAGTGCTAGAGATATGACTAGCGGGTTCTCCTACGAGCAGTACTTC.

The chain employs TRBV20-1 and TRBJ2-7; 13 nucleotides agree with TRBD2. Germline V gives CDR1 DFQATT, CDR2 SNEGSKA (reference sequence). V dropped 6 bases and J dropped 5; count of bases not matched to a gene: 10. The CDR3 has 15 residues. This CDR3 is CSAGSGLAGDNEQYF. DNA for the CDR3: TGCAGTGCCGGCAGTGGACTAGCGGGAGACAACGAGCAGTACTTC.

The sample holds many counts of this clonotype. Here the CDR3 DNA reads TGCAGCGTTGGGGACGGCTCCTACGAGCAGTACTTC. This encodes CSVGDGSYEQYF. The chain carries TRBV29-1 and TRBJ2-7, with D perhaps matching TRBD1 or TRBD2 (5 bases each). V was trimmed by 4 bases and J by 0 bases, leaving 7 bases between them. Germline lookup yields CDR1 SQVTM and CDR2 ANQGSEA. This CDR3 contains 12 residues.

This clonotype was observed many times. The rearrangement joins TRBV20-1 to TRBJ2-5; 7 bases are shared with TRBD2. Germline V gives CDR1 DFQATT, CDR2 SNEGSKA (reference sequence). The CDR3 loop spans 15 amino acids. Germline trimming cut 3 bases from V and 5 bases from J; bases unmatched to any gene: 12. CDR3 loop: CSARISTSVLETQYF. CDR3 in DNA: TGCAGTGCTAGGATTTCCACTAGCGTCCTGGAGACCCAGTACTTC.

This clonotype was detected only a few times. The genes are TRBV12-3 or TRBV12-4 and TRBJ2-3; 9 nucleotides line up with TRBD1. The V and J ends lost 7 bases and 0 bases, in that order; junction bases with no gene match: 5. This CDR3 region has 15 residues. The CDR3 DNA follows: TGTGCCAGCACCCTCGGGACAGGGAGCACAGATACGCAGTATTTT. Translating it yields CASTLGTGSTDTQYF.

The chain carries TRBV20-1 and TRBJ2-3, with a possible D match to TRBD1 (5 bases). CDR3 length equals 14 residues. Germline V gene data show CDR1 as DFQATT and CDR2 as SNEGSKA (reference sequence). Trimming left V 1 base short and J 4 bases short, with 12 bases between. This CDR3 is CSARVRGRADTQYF. The CDR3 nucleotides read TGCAGTGCTAGAGTCAGAGGCAGGGCAGATACGCAGTATTTT.

This CDR3 reads CASSSAPTTNEQFF. In DNA, the CDR3 is TGTGCCAGCAGCTCTGCACCGACTACGAATGAGCAGTTCTTC. V is TRBV7-2 and J is TRBJ2-1, with D tentatively TRBD2 (5 bases). The ends were cut back, 4 bases at V and 7 bases at J, with 14 bases in the middle. Germline V CDR1 and CDR2: SGHTA, FQGNSA. CDR3 size: 14 residues. The whole variable domain, filled in from reference TRBV7-2 and TRBJ2-1, reads GAGVSQSPSNKVTEKGKDVELRCDPISGHTALYWYRQSLGQGLEFLIYFQGNSAPDKSGLPSDRFSAERTGGSVSTLTIQRTQQEDSAVYLCASSSAPTTNEQFFGPGTRLTVL.

V is TRBV14 and J is TRBJ1-5; D may be TRBD1 (5 bases). Trimming removed 3 bases from V and 7 bases from J, with 7 bases in between. The CDR3 is 12 amino acids. Looked up from germline, CDR1 is SGHDN and CDR2 is FVKESK. The CDR3 loop reads CASSHRDQPQHF. Here the CDR3 DNA reads TGTGCCAGCAGCCACAGGGACCAGCCCCAGCATTTT.

Only a few counts were recorded for this clonotype. The genes are TRBV20-1 and TRBJ2-7, with a tentative D call TRBD1 (6 bases). Per germline, CDR1 DFQATT and CDR2 SNEGSKA (reference sequence). This CDR3 is 13 amino acids long. V was cut by 3 bases and J by 2 bases, with 11 bases left in between. The CDR3 nucleotides read TGCAGTGCTAGTAGGGGACATACCTACGAGCAGTACTTC. It codes for CSASRGHTYEQYF.